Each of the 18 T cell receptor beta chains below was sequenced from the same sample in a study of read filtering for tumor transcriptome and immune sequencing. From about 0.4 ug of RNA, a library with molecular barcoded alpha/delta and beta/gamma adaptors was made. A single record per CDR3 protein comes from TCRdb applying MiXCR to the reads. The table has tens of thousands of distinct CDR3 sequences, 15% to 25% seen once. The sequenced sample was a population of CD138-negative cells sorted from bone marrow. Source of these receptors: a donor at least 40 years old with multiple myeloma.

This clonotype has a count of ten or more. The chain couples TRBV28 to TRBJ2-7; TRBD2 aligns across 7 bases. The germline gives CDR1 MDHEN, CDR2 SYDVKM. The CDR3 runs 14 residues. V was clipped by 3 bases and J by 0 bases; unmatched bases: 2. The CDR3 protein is CASSFGGGSYEQYF. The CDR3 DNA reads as TGTGCCAGCAGTTTTGGGGGGGGCTCCTACGAGCAGTACTTC.

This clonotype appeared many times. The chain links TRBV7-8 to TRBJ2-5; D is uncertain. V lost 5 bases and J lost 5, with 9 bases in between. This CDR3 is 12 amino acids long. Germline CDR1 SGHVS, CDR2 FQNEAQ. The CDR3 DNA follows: TGTGCCAGCAGCCATGTCATGGAGACCCAGTACTTC. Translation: CASSHVMETQYF.

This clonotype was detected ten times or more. CDR3 sequence reads: CATSTERGSTDTQYF. The CDR3 region has the DNA TGTGCCACCAGCACAGAGCGGGGGAGCACAGATACGCAGTATTTT. The chain has TRBV15 and TRBJ2-3; TRBD2 agrees at 8 bases. The V segment lost 4 bases and the J segment 0 bases; nucleotides outside the gene matches: 3. Germline assignment: CDR1 LNHNV and CDR2 YYDKDF (reference sequence). The CDR3 has 15 amino acids.

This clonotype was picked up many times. The CDR3 DNA reads TGTGCCAGCAGCTCCCCAAGCGGAATGAACTACGAGCAGTACTTC. Its translation: CASSSPSGMNYEQYF. The chain employs TRBV7-9 and TRBJ2-7; perhaps TRBD2 as D (5 bases). V dropped 4 bases and J dropped 3 bases, with 16 bases sitting between them. The germline gives CDR1 SEHNR, CDR2 FQNEAQ (reference sequence). The CDR3 covers 15 residues.

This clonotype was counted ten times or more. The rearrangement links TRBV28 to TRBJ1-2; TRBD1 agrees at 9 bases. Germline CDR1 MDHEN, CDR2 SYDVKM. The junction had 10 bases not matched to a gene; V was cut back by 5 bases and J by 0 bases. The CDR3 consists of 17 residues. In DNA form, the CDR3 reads TGTGCCAGCAGTCAAGCTCACAGGGGGCGAGCTAACTATGGCTACACCTTC. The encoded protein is CASSQAHRGRANYGYTF.

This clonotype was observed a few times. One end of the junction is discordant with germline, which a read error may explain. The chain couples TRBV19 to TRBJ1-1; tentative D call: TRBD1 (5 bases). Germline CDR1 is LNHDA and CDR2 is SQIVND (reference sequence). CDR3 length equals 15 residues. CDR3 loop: CAGSNPSGASREAFF. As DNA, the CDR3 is TGTGCCGGTAGTAATCCCTCCGGGGCTAGTCGGGAAGCTTTCTTT.

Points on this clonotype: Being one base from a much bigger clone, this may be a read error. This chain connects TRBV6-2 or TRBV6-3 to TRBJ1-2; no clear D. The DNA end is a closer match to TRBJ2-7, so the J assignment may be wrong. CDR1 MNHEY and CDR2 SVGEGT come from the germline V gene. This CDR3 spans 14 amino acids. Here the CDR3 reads CASSRQRINYGQYF. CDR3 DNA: TGTGCCAGCAGTCGCCAGCGAATAAACTACGGGCAGTACTTC.

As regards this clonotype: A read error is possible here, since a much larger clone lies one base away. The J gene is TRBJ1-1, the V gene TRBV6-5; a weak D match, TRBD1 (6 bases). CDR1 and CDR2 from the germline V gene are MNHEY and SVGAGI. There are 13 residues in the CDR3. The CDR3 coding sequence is TGTGTCAGCAGTTGGGGGCAGAACACTGAAGCTTTCTTT. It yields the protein CVSSWGQNTEAFF.

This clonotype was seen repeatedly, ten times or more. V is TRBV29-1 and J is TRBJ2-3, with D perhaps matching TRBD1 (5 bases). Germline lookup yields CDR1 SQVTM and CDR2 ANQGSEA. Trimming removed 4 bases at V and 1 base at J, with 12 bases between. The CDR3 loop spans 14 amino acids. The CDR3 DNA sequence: TGCAGCGTTGTTCCCGACAGCGGCACAGATACGCAGTATTTT. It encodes CSVVPDSGTDTQYF.

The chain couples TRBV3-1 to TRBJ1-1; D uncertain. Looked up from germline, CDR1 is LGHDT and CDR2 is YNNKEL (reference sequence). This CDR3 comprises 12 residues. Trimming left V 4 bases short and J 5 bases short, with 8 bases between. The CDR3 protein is CASSRAGTEAFF. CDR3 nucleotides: TGTGCCAGCAGCCGAGCCGGGACTGAAGCTTTCTTT.

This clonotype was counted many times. CDR3 in DNA: TGTGCCAGCAGTGAAGGGGGGTCTAGCTACAATGAGCAGTTCTTC. This gives the protein CASSEGGSSYNEQFF. The genes are TRBV6-1 and TRBJ2-1; the D call may be TRBD1 or TRBD2 (5 bases each). Trimming removed 1 base at V and 3 bases at J, with 10 bases between. This CDR3 is 15 amino acids long. Germline CDR1 reads MNHNS; CDR2 reads SASEGT.

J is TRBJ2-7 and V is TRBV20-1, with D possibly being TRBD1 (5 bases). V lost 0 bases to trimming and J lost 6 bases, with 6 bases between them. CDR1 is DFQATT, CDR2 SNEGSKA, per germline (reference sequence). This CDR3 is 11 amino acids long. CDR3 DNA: TGCAGTGCTAGAGAAGGGGCCGAGCAGTACTTC. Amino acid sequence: CSAREGAEQYF.

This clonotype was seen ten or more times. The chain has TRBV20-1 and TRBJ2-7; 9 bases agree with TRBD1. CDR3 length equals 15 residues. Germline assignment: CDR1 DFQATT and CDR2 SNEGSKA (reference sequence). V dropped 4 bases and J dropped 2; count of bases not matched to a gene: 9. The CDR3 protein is CSATKPDRGPYEQYF. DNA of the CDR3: TGCAGTGCTACAAAGCCGGACAGGGGCCCCTACGAGCAGTACTTC.

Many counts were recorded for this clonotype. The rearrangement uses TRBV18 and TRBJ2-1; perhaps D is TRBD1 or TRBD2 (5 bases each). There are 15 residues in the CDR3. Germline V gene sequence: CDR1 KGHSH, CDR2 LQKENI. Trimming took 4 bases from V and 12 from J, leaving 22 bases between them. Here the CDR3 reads CASSRGVADGYGQFF. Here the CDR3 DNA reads TGTGCCAGCTCACGAGGGGTAGCTGATGGTTATGGGCAGTTCTTC.

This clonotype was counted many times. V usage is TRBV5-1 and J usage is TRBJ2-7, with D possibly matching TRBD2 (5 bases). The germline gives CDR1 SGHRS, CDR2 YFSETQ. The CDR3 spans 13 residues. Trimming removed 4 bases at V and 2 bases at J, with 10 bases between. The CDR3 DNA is TGCGCCAGCAGCCCCGAGGGAGCCTACGAGCAGTACTTC. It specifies CASSPEGAYEQYF. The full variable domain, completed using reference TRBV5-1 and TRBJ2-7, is KAGVTQTPRYLIKTRGQQVTLSCSPISGHRSVSWYQQTPGQGLQFLFEYFSETQRNKGNFPGRFSGRQFSNSRSEMNVSTLELGDSALYLCASSPEGAYEQYFGPGTRLTVT.

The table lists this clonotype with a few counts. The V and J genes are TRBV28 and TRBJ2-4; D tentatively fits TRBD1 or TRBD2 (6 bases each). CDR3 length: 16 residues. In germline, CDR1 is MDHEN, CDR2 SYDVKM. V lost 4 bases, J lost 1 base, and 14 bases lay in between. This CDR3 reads CASSSWGASAKNIQYF. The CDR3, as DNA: TGTGCCAGCAGTTCGTGGGGGGCCTCGGCCAAAAACATTCAGTACTTC. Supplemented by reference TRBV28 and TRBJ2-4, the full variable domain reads DVKVTQSSRYLVKRTGEKVFLECVQDMDHENMFWYRQDPGLGLRLIYFSYDVKMKEKGDIPEGYSVSREKKERFSLILESASTNQTSMYLCASSSWGASAKNIQYFGAGTRLSVL.

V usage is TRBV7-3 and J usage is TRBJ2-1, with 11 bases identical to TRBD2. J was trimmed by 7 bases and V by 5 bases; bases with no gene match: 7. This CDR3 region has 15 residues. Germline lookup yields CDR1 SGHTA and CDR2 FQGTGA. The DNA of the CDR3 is TGTGCCAGCAGCCCAACTAGCGGGAGTTCGAATGAGCAGTTCTTC. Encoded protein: CASSPTSGSSNEQFF.

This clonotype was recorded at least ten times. This chain's CDR3 is CASSLGGSGIYEQYF. For the CDR3, the DNA is TGTGCCAGCAGCTTAGGGGGGTCAGGAATCTACGAGCAGTACTTC. The chain has TRBV7-2 and TRBJ2-7; the D call may be TRBD1 or TRBD2 (5 bases each). Looked up from germline, CDR1 is SGHTA and CDR2 is FQGNSA. The ends were cut back, 1 base at V and 3 bases at J, with 13 bases in the middle. The CDR3 consists of 15 residues.